This entry lists 23 T cell receptor beta chains sequenced from one sample in a study of blood T cell repertoires in COVID-19. This table comes from immunoSEQ multiplex PCR, and its TCRdb copy is limited to in-frame clones, with some not included. Of under 60,000 clones listed, more than 75% were seen once; the top ten hold 6.5%. Sequencing input: peripheral blood. The receptors were gathered from a woman aged 55-75 years with COVID-19, enrolled during active disease.

The J gene is TRBJ1-1, the V gene TRBV6-6; TRBD1 matches 8 bases. The CDR3 has 14 amino acids. Germline trimming cut 6 bases from V and 4 bases from J; bases unmatched to any gene: 7. CDR1 is MNHNY and CDR2 is SVGAGI in the germline V gene (reference sequence). The CDR3: CASSSQGVSTEAFF. The CDR3 DNA sequence: TGTGCCAGCAGCTCACAGGGGGTGAGCACTGAAGCTTTCTTT.

The chain couples TRBV10-3 to TRBJ1-5; unclear D gene. The CDR3 runs to 13 residues. With 2 bases removed from V and 5 bases from J, the gap between germline ends came to 7 bases. Germline CDR1 reads ENHRY; CDR2 reads SYGVKD. Written as DNA, the CDR3 is TGTGCCATCAGTGAGAATCCTCATCAGCCCCAGCATTTT. Encoded protein: CAISENPHQPQHF.

The chain is built from TRBV4-2 and TRBJ2-5; D gene unclear. The V and J ends lost 4 bases and 4 bases respectively, with 19 bases between them. Looked up from germline, CDR1 is LGHNA and CDR2 is YNFKEQ. The CDR3 is 16 residues long. For the CDR3, the DNA is TGTGCCAGCAGCCGAAAGTCAGGTGATGATGCAGAGACCCAGTACTTC. It specifies CASSRKSGDDAETQYF.

This chain uses TRBV27 with TRBJ1-6; 7 nucleotides match TRBD1. The germline V gene has CDR1 MNHEY and CDR2 SMNVEV (reference sequence). Trimming cost V 2 bases and J 6 bases; bases outside gene matches: 4. This CDR3 region has 15 residues. The CDR3 DNA is TGTGCCAGCAGTTTAGGCAGGGGGACTAATTCACCCCTCCACTTT. Protein sequence: CASSLGRGTNSPLHF.

J is TRBJ2-3 and V is TRBV24-1, with 12 positions matching TRBD1. V shed 7 bases, J shed 5 bases, and the junction held 6 bases outside the gene matches. From germline, CDR1 is KGHDR and CDR2 SFDVKD. The CDR3 covers 15 residues. The CDR3 region has the DNA TGTGCCACCAGCGGGACAGGGGGCAATGGAGATACGCAGTATTTT. Translated: CATSGTGGNGDTQYF.

The chain couples TRBV27 to TRBJ2-1; 8 nucleotides line up with TRBD2. CDR1 is MNHEY and CDR2 is SMNVEV in the germline V gene (reference sequence). This CDR3 comprises 14 residues. With V trimmed by 7 bases and J by 4 bases, 6 bases remained unmatched. CDR3 sequence: CASKSSGPYNEQFF. DNA of the CDR3: TGTGCCAGCAAGTCTAGCGGGCCTTACAATGAGCAGTTCTTC.

The chain employs TRBV21-1 and TRBJ1-1. TRBV21-1 is a known pseudogene. There are 13 residues in the CDR3. The CDR3 is CASSNSVNTEAFF. CDR3 nucleotides: TGTGCCAGCAGCAATTCGGTGAACACTGAAGCTTTCTTT.

This chain joins TRBV13 and TRBJ2-3; 9 bases agree with TRBD2. CDR1 is PRHDT, CDR2 FYEKMQ, per germline (reference sequence). The CDR3 loop spans 15 amino acids. V shed 5 bases, J shed 5 bases, and the junction held 8 bases outside the gene matches. CDR3 in amino acids: CASSPRREGVDTQYF. CDR3 bases: TGTGCCAGCAGCCCAAGGCGGGAGGGTGTAGATACGCAGTATTTT.

The chain joins TRBV29-1 to TRBJ2-7; 8 bases agree with TRBD2. V gave up 5 bases and J gave up 2 bases; unmatched junction bases: 2. The CDR3 is made up of 12 amino acids. In germline, CDR1 is SQVTM, CDR2 ANQGSEA. In DNA, the CDR3 is TGCAGCGTTAGAGCGGGAGCCTACGAGCAGTACTTC. This translates into CSVRAGAYEQYF.

V and J are TRBV6-6 and TRBJ1-5, with 7 bases matching TRBD1. V was clipped by 10 bases and J by 1 base; unmatched bases: 7. Looked up from germline, CDR1 is MNHNY and CDR2 is SVGAGI (reference sequence). This CDR3 spans 14 amino acids. The CDR3 loop is CATQDRASNQPQHF. The CDR3 DNA sequence: TGTGCCACCCAAGACAGGGCGAGCAATCAGCCCCAGCATTTT.

The chain recombines TRBV21-1 with TRBJ2-1; the D call of TRBD2 is as the table states it, not checked on the DNA. TRBV21-1 is noted as a pseudogene. This CDR3 has 14 amino acids. The CDR3 here is CASNPGRGYDEQFF. The DNA for the CDR3 is TGTGCCAGCAATCCCGGTCGAGGGTACGATGAGCAGTTCTTC.

This clone has more than one count but fewer than ten. The CDR3 nucleotides read TGTGCCAGCAGCTTGGCCAAGCTCGGGGCGCAGTATTTT. This codes for CASSLAKLGAQYF. The J gene is TRBJ2-3, the V gene TRBV5-6; TRBD2 might be the D (5 bases). The germline V gene has CDR1 SGHDT and CDR2 YYEEEE. The CDR3 has 13 residues. V was pared by 0 bases and J by 10 bases, with 12 bases between.

This clone appeared a single time. The chain employs TRBV7-2 and TRBJ2-7, with 8 nucleotides matching TRBD2. V dropped 5 bases and J dropped 7; count of bases not matched to a gene: 10. Looked up from germline, CDR1 is SGHTA and CDR2 is FQGNSA. CDR3 length: 14 amino acids. CDR3 DNA: TGTGCCAGCAGCCAAAGGGCGGGGGGATTGGAGCAGTACTTC. As protein: CASSQRAGGLEQYF.

The rearrangement joins TRBV10-3 to TRBJ2-3; 7 positions agree with TRBD1. With 1 base clipped from V and 0 bases from J, the junction kept 1 base outside the gene matches. The CDR3 is 15 residues long. Germline V gene data show CDR1 as ENHRY and CDR2 as SYGVKD. CDR3 region: CAISELTGSTDTQYF. CDR3 DNA sequence: TGTGCCATCAGTGAGTTGACAGGGAGCACAGATACGCAGTATTTT.

This clone was detected only a few times. V gene TRBV4-1 combines with J gene TRBJ1-2; possible D gene TRBD1, 5 bases. CDR1 is MGHRA, CDR2 YSYEKL, per germline. The CDR3 covers 14 residues. V was cut by 4 bases and J by 4 bases, with 13 bases left in between. The CDR3 spells CASSPRGRSYGYTF. The CDR3 region has the DNA TGCGCCAGCAGCCCCCGGGGGAGAAGCTATGGCTACACCTTC.

The CDR3 reads CASSVRGGTEAFF. Here the CDR3 DNA reads TGTGCCAGCAGCGTCAGGGGTGGGACTGAAGCTTTCTTT. This chain links TRBV27 with TRBJ1-1, with D tentatively TRBD1 (6 bases). Germline V gene sequence: CDR1 MNHEY, CDR2 SMNVEV (reference sequence). The ends were cut back, 6 bases at V and 5 bases at J, with 13 bases in the middle. This CDR3 has 13 amino acids.

By proportion, this clone is medium-sized. V is TRBV2 and J is TRBJ2-2, with D perhaps matching TRBD2 (5 bases). This CDR3 contains 12 residues. CDR1 and CDR2 from the germline V gene are SNHLY and FYNNEI. The CDR3 DNA reads TGTGCAAGGAGGAGTGTCTCCGGGGAGCTGTTTTTT. Translating gives CARRSVSGELFF.

The V gene is TRBV10-1, the J gene TRBJ2-5, with a tentative D call TRBD1 (6 bases). Germline lookup yields CDR1 WNHNN and CDR2 SYGVQD (reference sequence). With 6 bases removed from V and 2 bases from J, the gap between germline ends came to 16 bases. The CDR3 length is 15 residues. This CDR3 is CASSAQRTGQETQYF. In DNA, the CDR3 is TGCGCCAGCAGCGCCCAAAGAACAGGGCAAGAGACCCAGTACTTC.

V usage is TRBV6-5 and J usage is TRBJ2-7, with D unclear. V dropped 0 bases and J dropped 6 bases, with 6 bases sitting between them. The CDR3 totals 12 residues. CDR1 and CDR2 (germline): MNHEY, SVGAGI. As DNA, the CDR3 is TGTGCCAGCAGTTACTCCCTAGGCGAGCAGTACTTC. Translating it yields CASSYSLGEQYF.

The chain joins TRBV18 to TRBJ1-2; D is possibly TRBD1 (5 bases). This CDR3 has 15 residues. CDR1 and CDR2 (germline): KGHSH, LQKENI. Trimming pared 6 bases from V and 1 base from J, leaving 15 bases between. For the CDR3, the DNA is TGTGCCAGCTCGCCCCTACAGGATTTTAACTATGGCTACACCTTC. This gives the protein CASSPLQDFNYGYTF.

The chain couples TRBV5-1 to TRBJ2-7; no reliable D call. Between the trimmed V and J ends, which lost 0 bases and 5 bases, there was a span of 18 bases. CDR1 and CDR2 from the germline V gene are SGHRS and YFSETQ. The CDR3 loop spans 16 amino acids. In nucleotides, the CDR3 is TGCGCCAGCAGCTTGGGTATGTGGGTTGTGGGCAACGAGCAGTACTTC. Translating it yields CASSLGMWVVGNEQYF.

The chain couples TRBV9 to TRBJ2-2; unclear D gene. The germline gives CDR1 SGDLS, CDR2 YYNGEE. The CDR3 length is 16 residues. V was clipped by 7 bases and J by 4 bases, with 20 bases between them. The CDR3, as DNA: TGTGCCAGCGAAGCCCGCGGCCACCCTGGCACCGGGGAGCTGTTTTTT. It is translated as CASEARGHPGTGELFF. The whole variable domain, filled in from reference TRBV9 and TRBJ2-2, reads DSGVTQTPKHLITATGQRVTLRCSPRSGDLSVYWYQQSLDQGLQFLIQYYNGEERAKGNILERFSAQQFPDLHSELNLSSLELGDSALYFCASEARGHPGTGELFFGEGSRLTVL.

As DNA, the CDR3 is TGTGCCAGCAGCCAAGGAGGGGGCTCTGGAAACACCATATATTTT. This sequence encodes CASSQGGGSGNTIYF. The chain combines TRBV3-1 (or the pseudogene TRBV3-2) with TRBJ1-3; a possible D gene is TRBD1 (6 bases). Looked up from germline, CDR1 is LGHDT and CDR2 is YNNKEL (reference sequence). There are 15 residues in the CDR3. The V and J ends lost 1 base and 0 bases respectively, with 7 bases between them.